The rows below give T cell receptor beta chains drawn from one sample of a study of T cells in Graves' hyperthyroidism and ophthalmopathy. MiXCR, applied by TCRdb to the multiplex PCR reads, yields one record per CDR3 protein. The profile shows about 270,000 distinct CDR3 sequences, over 20% of them singletons. The specimen was blood. These receptors were obtained from a middle-aged woman with Graves' ophthalmopathy. The CDR3 runs from the conserved cysteine through the conserved F or W. Each record gives: V gene, J gene, D gene, clone size, CDR3 protein, CDR3 DNA. D genes are given only for firm matches. Some rows have no size entry. The others give once, few or many, or a class for an expanded clone.

TRBV20-1	TRBJ2-7	TRBD1	NA	CSATGTAYYEQYF	TGCAGTGCAACCGGGACAGCTTACTACGAGCAGTACTTC
TRBV6-1	TRBJ1-5	NA	NA	CATGTGDSNQPQHF	TGTGCCACCGGAACCGGAGATAGCAATCAGCCCCAGCATTTT
TRBV20-1	TRBJ1-5	TRBD1	many	CSARGRGLDQPQHF	TGCAGTGCTAGAGGCAGGGGGCTGGATCAGCCCCAGCATTTT
TRBV5-1	TRBJ2-7	TRBD1	many	CASSADRGLNEQYF	TGCGCCAGCAGCGCGGACAGGGGGCTTAACGAGCAGTACTTC
TRBV2	TRBJ1-6	NA	many	CASSGQPNSPLHF	TGTGCCAGCAGTGGTCAGCCCAATTCACCCCTCCACTTT
TRBV6-1	TRBJ1-5	NA	NA	CASTRQGLNQPQHF	TGTGCCAGCACCCGCCAGGGTTTAAATCAGCCCCAGCATTTT
TRBV6-1	TRBJ1-1	NA	few	CASSDTNARAFF	TGTGCCAGCAGTGACACAAACGCTAGAGCTTTCTTT
TRBV7-9	TRBJ1-1	NA	many	CASSSGQWNTEAFF	TGTGCCAGCAGCTCAGGACAGTGGAACACTGAAGCTTTCTTT
TRBV3-1	TRBJ1-1	NA	NA	CASSFTPQTASEAFF	TGTGCCAGCAGTTTTACCCCACAGACGGCCTCTGAAGCTTTCTTT
TRBV2	TRBJ2-7	TRBD1	many	CASSGRGLSSYEQYF	TGTGCCAGCAGTGGAAGGGGGCTAAGCTCCTACGAGCAGTACTTC
TRBV2	TRBJ2-7	NA	NA	CASSARGNSYEQYF	TGTGCCAGCAGTGCACGGGGGAACTCCTACGAGCAGTACTTC
TRBV7-8	TRBJ2-2	TRBD2	many	CASSRGLAGIDTGELFF	TGTGCCAGCAGCCGTGGACTAGCGGGAATTGACACCGGGGAGCTGTTTTTT
TRBV20-1	TRBJ2-5	NA	NA	CSARMTNSDPPETQYF	TGCAGTGCTAGAATGACCAATAGCGATCCACCCGAGACCCAGTACTTC
TRBV18	TRBJ1-5	TRBD1	many	CASSLSRDRVLGNQPQHF	TGTGCCAGCTCACTCTCCCGGGACAGGGTACTAGGCAATCAGCCCCAGCATTTT
TRBV5-5	TRBJ2-7	NA	many	CASSLVGNEQYF	TGTGCCAGCAGTTTGGTAGGAAACGAGCAGTACTTC
TRBV6-1	TRBJ1-3	NA	many	CASSVPGNTIYF	TGTGCCAGCAGTGTTCCTGGAAACACCATATATTTT
TRBV5-1	TRBJ2-7	NA	many	CASSPRADSYEQYF	TGCGCCAGCAGCCCCCGGGCTGACTCCTACGAGCAGTACTTC
TRBV19	TRBJ1-1	TRBD1	many	CASSITGTGYTEAFF	TGTGCCAGTAGTATCACCGGGACAGGGTACACTGAAGCTTTCTTT